This T cell receptor (beta chain) was identified in a study of cytomegalovirus exposure and HLA in healthy donors. Germline V gene data show CDR1 as MNHEY and CDR2 as SMNVEV (reference sequence). After removal of 4 bases from V and 6 bases from J, the junction contained 6 bases not matched to a gene. The CDR3 length is 16 residues. The study ran its PCR with 60 Vbeta and 13 Jbeta primers. Method: immunoSEQ multiplex PCR; TCRdb's copy keeps in-frame clones and lacks some. The sample yields about 150,000 clones, around three quarters seen once. This receptor was obtained from a man aged 40-49 years in good health and CMV-seropositive. This chain connects TRBV27 to TRBJ1-6; TRBD1 matches at 10 bases. Sample: PBMCs. CDR3 nucleotide sequence: TGTGCCAGCAGTTCGACAGGGGGCGGGGGTAATTCACCCCTCCACTTT. It encodes CASSSTGGGGNSPLHF.